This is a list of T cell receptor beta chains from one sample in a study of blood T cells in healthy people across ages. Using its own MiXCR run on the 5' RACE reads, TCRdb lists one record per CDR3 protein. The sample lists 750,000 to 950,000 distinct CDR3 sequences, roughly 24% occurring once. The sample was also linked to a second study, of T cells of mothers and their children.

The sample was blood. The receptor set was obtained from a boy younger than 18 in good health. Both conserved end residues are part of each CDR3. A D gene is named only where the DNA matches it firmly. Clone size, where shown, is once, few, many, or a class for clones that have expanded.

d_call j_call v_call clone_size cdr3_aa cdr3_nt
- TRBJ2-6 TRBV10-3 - CAISEGLVSGANVLTF TGTGCCATCAGTGAGGGACTTGTCTCTGGGGCCAACGTCCTGACTTTC
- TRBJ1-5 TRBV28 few CASSFVQASDQPQHF TGTGCCAGCAGTTTCGTACAGGCCAGCGATCAGCCCCAGCATTTT
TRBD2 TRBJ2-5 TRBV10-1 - CASSERLAGGRETQYF TGCGCCAGCAGTGAGAGGCTAGCGGGGGGGCGAGAGACCCAGTACTTC
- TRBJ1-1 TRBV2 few CASSKRWGRDTEAFF TGTGCCAGCTCTAAAAGGTGGGGGAGAGACACTGAAGCTTTCTTT
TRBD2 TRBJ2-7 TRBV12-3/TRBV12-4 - CASNSGGAVNEQYF TGTGCCAGCAACAGCGGGGGGGCCGTTAACGAGCAGTACTTC
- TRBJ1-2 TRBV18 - CASSPGEDYTF TGTGCCAGCTCACCCGGGGAAGACTACACCTTC
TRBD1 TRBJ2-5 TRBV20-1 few CSASRQGYVQETQYF TGCAGTGCTTCCAGACAGGGATACGTCCAAGAGACCCAGTACTTC
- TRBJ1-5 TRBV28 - CASSLDVRYNNQPQHF TGTGCCAGCAGTTTGGACGTCCGTTATAACAATCAGCCCCAGCATTTT
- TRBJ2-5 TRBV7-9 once CASSPGPDYQETQYF TGTGCCAGCAGCCCCGGCCCAGATTACCAAGAGACCCAGTACTTC
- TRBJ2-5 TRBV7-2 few CASSPPRPLETQYF TGTGCCAGCAGCCCGCCCCGACCCCTAGAGACCCAGTACTTC
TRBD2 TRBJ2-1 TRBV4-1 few CASSQDLGLAGTSSYNEQFF TGCGCCAGCAGCCAAGATCTCGGCCTAGCGGGGACCAGCTCCTACAATGAGCAGTTCTTC
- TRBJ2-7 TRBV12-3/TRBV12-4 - CASSLFLSYEQYF TGTGCCAGCAGTTTATTTCTCTCCTACGAGCAGTACTTC
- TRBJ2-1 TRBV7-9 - CASSRDSAPSSYNEQFF TGTGCCAGCAGCCGTGACAGTGCTCCAAGCTCCTACAATGAGCAGTTCTTC
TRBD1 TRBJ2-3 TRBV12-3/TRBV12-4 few CASLGTGTTDTQYF TGTGCCAGCCTCGGGACAGGCACCACAGATACGCAGTATTTT
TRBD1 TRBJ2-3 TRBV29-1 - CSVDRGSTDTQYF TGCAGCGTGGACAGGGGTAGCACAGATACGCAGTATTTT
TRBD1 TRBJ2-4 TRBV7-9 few CASSLRTGGALAKNIQYF TGTGCCAGCAGCCTACGGACAGGGGGCGCGTTAGCCAAAAACATTCAGTACTTC
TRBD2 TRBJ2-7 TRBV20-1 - CSGVDERGVSYEQYF TGCAGTGGGGTTGATGAGCGGGGGGTCTCCTACGAGCAGTACTTC
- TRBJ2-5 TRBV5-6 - CASSLKTGETQYF TGTGCCAGCAGCTTGAAGACAGGAGAGACCCAGTACTTC
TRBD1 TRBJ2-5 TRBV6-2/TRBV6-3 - CASTLRQGPQYF TGTGCCAGCACATTACGACAGGGCCCCCAGTACTTC
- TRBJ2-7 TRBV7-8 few CASSSRGLLDPYEQYF TGTGCCAGCAGCTCACGCGGACTCCTGGATCCATACGAGCAGTACTTC
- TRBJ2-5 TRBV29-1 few CSRREQYF TGCAGCCGACGGGAGCAGTACTTC
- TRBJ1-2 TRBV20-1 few CSAPRGGGYTF TGCAGTGCCCCCAGGGGAGGGGGCTACACCTTC
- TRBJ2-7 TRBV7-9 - CASGLGGAEQYF TGTGCCAGCGGCCTGGGGGGAGCCGAGCAGTACTTC
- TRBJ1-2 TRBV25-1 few CASSVGQPGGYTF TGTGCCAGCAGTGTCGGACAGCCTGGAGGCTACACCTTC
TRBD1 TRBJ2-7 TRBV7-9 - CASSSRDSHLYEQYF TGTGCCAGCAGCTCCCGGGACAGCCATCTCTACGAGCAGTACTTC
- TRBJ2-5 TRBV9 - CASSVAPQETQYF TGTGCCAGCAGCGTGGCCCCCCAAGAGACCCAGTACTTC
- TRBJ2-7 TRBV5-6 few CASSTRVGEQYF TGTGCCAGCAGCACAAGGGTCGGGGAGCAGTACTTC